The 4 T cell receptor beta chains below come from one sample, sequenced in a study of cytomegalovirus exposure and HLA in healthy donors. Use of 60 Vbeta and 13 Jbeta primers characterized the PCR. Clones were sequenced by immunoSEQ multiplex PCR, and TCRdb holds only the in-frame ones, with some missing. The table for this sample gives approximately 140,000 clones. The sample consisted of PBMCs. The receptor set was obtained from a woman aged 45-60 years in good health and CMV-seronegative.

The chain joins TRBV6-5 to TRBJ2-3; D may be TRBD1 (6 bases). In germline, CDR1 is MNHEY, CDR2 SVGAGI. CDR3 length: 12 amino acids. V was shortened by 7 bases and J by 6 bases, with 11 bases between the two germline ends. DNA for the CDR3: TGTGCCAGCAAAACAGGGCACGATACGCAGTATTTT. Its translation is CASKTGHDTQYF.

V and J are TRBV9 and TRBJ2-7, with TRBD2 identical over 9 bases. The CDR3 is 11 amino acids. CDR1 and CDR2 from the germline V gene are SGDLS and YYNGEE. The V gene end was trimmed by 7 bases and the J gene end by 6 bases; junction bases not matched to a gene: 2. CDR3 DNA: TGTGCCAGCGGGACTAGCAGCGAGCAGTACTTC. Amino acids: CASGTSSEQYF.

The CDR3, as DNA: TGTGCCAGCGCCCTGATAGCGGGAGTATCCGAGCAGTACTTC. Protein product: CASALIAGVSEQYF. The genes are TRBV27 and TRBJ2-7; 9 bases map to TRBD2. CDR1 and CDR2 (germline): MNHEY, SMNVEV (reference sequence). The CDR3 is made up of 14 amino acids. With 8 bases clipped from V and 6 bases from J, the junction kept 11 bases outside the gene matches.

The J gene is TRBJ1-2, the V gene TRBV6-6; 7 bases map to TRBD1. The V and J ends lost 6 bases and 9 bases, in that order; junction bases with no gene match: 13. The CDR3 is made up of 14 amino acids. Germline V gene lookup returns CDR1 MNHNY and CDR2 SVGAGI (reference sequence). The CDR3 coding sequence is TGTGCCAGCAGCACCCGGACAGGCCTTATTAGCTACACCTTC. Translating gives CASSTRTGLISYTF.